This T cell receptor beta chain was found in a study of cytomegalovirus exposure and HLA in healthy donors. Study-wide points: The study labeled more than 150 TCR beta chains cytomegalovirus-associated. As confirmed in vitro, three CMV-associated chains were specific for CMV antigens.

Among the donors, all were healthy bone marrow donors. In the PCR, 60 Vbeta and 13 Jbeta primers were used. Sequencing used immunoSEQ multiplex PCR; TCRdb keeps in-frame clones, though not all of them. The sample contains some 150,000 clones, roughly 73% of which appear only once. CDR1 and CDR2 (germline): SGHVS, FNYEAQ. V lost 5 bases and J lost 1, with 7 bases in between. The CDR3 consists of 13 residues. A note on this clone: Its antigen is currently unknown. Different DNA sequences within this sample yield the same CDR3.

This clonotype was obtained from a male donor in good health and CMV-seronegative. The V call is TRBV7-6, the J call TRBJ2-3; D gene ambiguous. Input material: PBMCs. In nucleotides, the CDR3 is TGTGCCAGCAGCCCGAGAGGCACAGATACGCAGTATTTT. Protein product: CASSPRGTDTQYF.